This TCR beta chain was recovered during a study of blood T cells in healthy people across ages. Findings and limits, study-wide: Changes in expanded clonotypes were possibly confounded, as the CMV status of donors was unknown.

Primers used in a second PCR of about 7 to 12 cycles were a sample-barcoded 5' primer and a J-beta primer mix. TCRdb itself ran the 5' RACE reads through MiXCR, one entry per CDR3 protein. Of about 800,000 distinct CDR3 sequences in the sample, around a quarter were seen once. In the case of this clonotype: Its specificity is not known. One junction end disagrees with the germline gene, perhaps due to a read error.

This CDR3 has 13 amino acids. These data also formed part of another study, on T cells of mothers and their children.

The sequenced material came from blood. The receptor's source is a boy aged 10-17 years in good health. The V and J genes are TRBV12-3 or TRBV12-4 and TRBJ2-3; D remains ambiguous. The CDR3 nucleotides read TGTGCCAGCTCGAGTGGGCGGCCAGATACGGAGTATTTT. Protein: CASSSGRPDTEYF.